One and the same sample provided the 27 T cell receptor beta chains below, sequenced in a study of blood T cells in healthy people across ages. PCR was performed a second time for about 7 to 11 cycles using a sample-barcoded 5' primer and a J-beta primer mix. TCRdb analysed the 5' RACE reads with MiXCR anew, one entry per CDR3 protein. The sample consists of around 870,000 distinct CDR3 sequences, 25% to 30% of them appearing once. The sample comprised blood. These receptors originate from a woman of 80 years or more in good health.

This clonotype was seen only a few times. The chain combines TRBV11-2 with TRBJ2-3; TRBD2 agrees at 8 bases. V was clipped by 0 bases and J by 7 bases; unmatched bases: 9. The CDR3 covers 16 residues. Germline assignment: CDR1 SGHAT and CDR2 FQNNGV. The CDR3 loop is CASSLEGSGTLNTQYF. CDR3 coding DNA: TGTGCCAGCAGCTTAGAAGGTAGCGGGACCCTCAATACGCAGTATTTT.

This clonotype was observed many times. The chain recombines TRBV20-1 with TRBJ2-5; 10 positions match TRBD2. The CDR3 is made up of 13 amino acids. V lost 6 bases, J lost 4 bases, and 5 bases stayed unmatched. CDR1 DFQATT and CDR2 SNEGSKA come from the germline V gene (reference sequence). The CDR3 bases are TGCAGTGCCTACTCTAGCGGGGGAGAGACCCAGTACTTC. This codes for CSAYSSGGETQYF.

This clonotype showed up many times. The rearrangement links TRBV5-1 to TRBJ1-2; D is unclear. Germline CDR1 and CDR2: SGHRS and YFSETQ. The CDR3 has 13 amino acids. Trimming took off 0 bases at V and 7 bases at J, with 10 bases between the two ends. CDR3 region: CASSLDGFGGYTF. In DNA form, the CDR3 reads TGCGCCAGCAGCTTGGACGGTTTTGGTGGCTACACCTTC.

This clonotype has a handful of counts. This may arise from a read error, as a much more abundant clone is one base away. The V gene is TRBV5-1, the J gene TRBJ1-1; D remains unclear. There are 20 residues in the CDR3. Germline-derived CDR1 and CDR2 are SGHRS and YFSETQ. The CDR3 sequence is CASRFGGSGLPTFMNTETFF. In DNA form, the CDR3 reads TGCGCCAGCAGATTTGGAGGGAGCGGGCTTCCGACCTTTATGAACACTGAAACTTTCTTT.

At least ten counts were recorded for this clonotype. Germline and junction disagree at one end, which may indicate a read error. The gene calls are TRBV6-4 and TRBJ2-3, with 9 nucleotides matching TRBD1. Germline V gene data show CDR1 as MRHNA and CDR2 as SNTAGT. CDR3 length: 13 amino acids. CDR3 sequence (DNA): TGTGCCAGCAGTGATCGGACAGGGGATAAGCAGTATTTT. Its translation: CASSDRTGDKQYF.

This clonotype turned up a few times. The chain recombines TRBV28 with TRBJ2-7; TRBD1 agrees at 7 bases. V shed 10 bases and J 0 bases; nucleotides not matched to a gene: 6. The CDR3 runs 13 residues. The V gene's germline CDR1 is MDHEN and CDR2 SYDVKM. For the CDR3, the DNA is TGTGCCACGACAGGGCCGAGCTCCTACGAGCAGTACTTC. Residues: CATTGPSSYEQYF.

The V and J genes are TRBV18 and TRBJ2-1; no clear D. The CDR3 has 15 amino acids. Trimming shortened V by 0 bases and J by 2 bases, and 8 bases separated the two germline ends. Germline V CDR1 and CDR2: KGHSH, LQKENI. The CDR3 sequence is CASSPPGSPYNEQFF. The DNA of the CDR3 is TGTGCCAGCTCACCACCAGGGTCTCCCTACAATGAGCAGTTCTTC.

Comment on this clonotype: A much larger clone sits a single nucleotide away, making a read error possible. The chain is built from TRBV2 and TRBJ2-1, with D uncertain. This CDR3 region has 13 residues. The germline V gene has CDR1 SNHLY and CDR2 FYNNEI. Trimming left V 1 base short and J 10 bases short, with 11 bases between. CDR3 coding DNA: TGTGCCAGCAGTGAAGTGCCCACCTACGAGCAGTTCTTC. This codes for CASSEVPTYEQFF.

Of note for this clonotype: The CDR3 does not end in the conserved phenylalanine or tryptophan, so this is likely a read error. The chain joins TRBV6-1 to TRBJ1-2; TRBD1 agrees at 7 bases. Germline-derived CDR1 and CDR2 are MNHNS and SASEGT. The CDR3 extends over 12 amino acids. Unmatched junction bases numbered 2, after V lost 2 bases and J lost 8 bases. The DNA of the CDR3 is TGTGCCAGCAGTGAAAGAGGGGGCGGCTACACCCTC. It yields the protein CASSERGGGYTL.

This clonotype was picked up a small number of times. This may stem from a read error, because a much larger clone lies one nucleotide away. The J gene is TRBJ2-1, the V gene TRBV9, with D perhaps TRBD2 (6 bases). Germline CDR1 SGDLS, CDR2 YYNGEE. Trimming stripped 0 bases from V and 8 bases from J, with 15 bases between. This CDR3 has 15 residues. The CDR3 nucleotides are TGTGCCAGCAGCGTAGACTCAACTAGCTGTGATGAGCAGTTCTTC. This gives the protein CASSVDSTSCDEQFF.

This clonotype appeared many times. The chain joins TRBV6-5 to TRBJ1-2; D call uncertain. Germline V lookup: CDR1 MNHEY, CDR2 SVGAGI. Trimming left V 5 bases short and J 7 bases short, with 11 bases between. The CDR3 runs to 12 residues. CDR3 bases: TGTGCCAGCAGTGCCGGCGGCGGTGGCTACACCTTC. Protein product: CASSAGGGGYTF.

The chain recombines TRBV13 with TRBJ1-1; no firm D call. CDR1 PRHDT and CDR2 FYEKMQ come from the germline V gene (reference sequence). The length of the CDR3 is 14 residues. With 3 bases removed from V and 4 bases from J, the gap between germline ends came to 12 bases. The DNA of the CDR3 is TGTGCCAGCAGCTTTAGATCAGAGTCCACTGAAGCTTTCTTT. It yields the protein CASSFRSESTEAFF.

This clonotype came up many times. V usage is TRBV5-4 and J usage is TRBJ2-5, with D possibly being TRBD1 (6 bases). Germline assignment: CDR1 SGHNT and CDR2 YYREEE (reference sequence). There are 15 residues in the CDR3. The V and J ends lost 4 bases and 1 base respectively, with 14 bases between them. The CDR3 nucleotides read TGTGCCAGCAGCGCGACGGGACACCTCCAAGAGACCCAGTACTTC. This gives the protein CASSATGHLQETQYF.

To note about this clonotype: It may be a read error: a sequence one base away is much more abundant. As DNA, the CDR3 is TGCGCCAGCAGCTTCTGGACGGACTGTGGCTACACCTTC. As protein: CASSFWTDCGYTF. The chain uses TRBV5-1 and TRBJ1-2; D gene uncertain. Germline assignment: CDR1 SGHRS and CDR2 YFSETQ. V was shortened by 2 bases and J by 7 bases, with 12 bases between the two germline ends. The CDR3 length is 13 residues.

This clonotype was recorded a few times. A clone one base away is much larger, so this may be a read error. The J gene is TRBJ2-5, the V gene TRBV12-3 or TRBV12-4; 11 nucleotides line up with TRBD1. J lost 4 bases, V lost 8 bases, and 9 bases had no gene match. The CDR3 runs to 15 residues. The CDR3 loop reads CASGSTGTGGETQYF. Here the CDR3 DNA reads TGTGCCAGCGGCTCGACCGGGACAGGGGGAGAGACCCAGTACTTC.

This clonotype was seen at least ten times. The V and J genes are TRBV7-2 and TRBJ2-7; D is perhaps TRBD1 (6 bases). Germline values: CDR1 SGHTA, CDR2 FQGNSA. CDR3 size: 16 residues. V dropped 6 bases and J dropped 0 bases, with 18 bases sitting between them. The CDR3 loop reads CASSSSRQGTSYEQYF. Written as DNA, the CDR3 is TGTGCCAGCAGTTCCAGTAGGCAGGGGACCTCCTACGAGCAGTACTTC. Full variable domain (rest looked up from reference TRBV7-2 and TRBJ2-7): GAGVSQSPSNKVTEKGKDVELRCDPISGHTALYWYRQSLGQGLEFLIYFQGNSAPDKSGLPSDRFSAERTGGSVSTLTIQRTQQEDSAVYLCASSSSRQGTSYEQYFGPGTRLTVT.

The chain combines TRBV20-1 with TRBJ2-4, with 11 bases that match TRBD2. The CDR3 extends over 14 amino acids. V was pared by 5 bases and J by 13 bases, with 13 bases of the junction left unmatched. Looked up from germline, CDR1 is DFQATT and CDR2 is SNEGSKA (reference sequence). CDR3 sequence reads: CSASTGTSGGGQYF. DNA of the CDR3: TGCAGTGCTTCCACCGGGACTAGCGGAGGGGGGCAGTACTTC.

The CDR3 sequence is CASSLDRVLNEQFF. The CDR3 region has the DNA TGTGCCAGCAGTTTGGACCGGGTCCTCAATGAGCAGTTCTTC. The V gene is TRBV28, the J gene TRBJ2-1, with no clear D. Trimming cost V 3 bases and J 6 bases, with 12 bases left between them. The CDR3 is 14 amino acids. In germline, CDR1 is MDHEN, CDR2 SYDVKM.

As to this clonotype: A read error is possible here, since a much larger clone lies one base away. The chain has TRBV6-5 and TRBJ2-7; 7 bases match TRBD2. This CDR3 has 13 amino acids. Per germline, CDR1 MNHEY and CDR2 SVGAGI. As DNA, the CDR3 is TGTGCCAGCAGGCAGACTAGCTCCCACGAGCAGTACTTC. This codes for CASRQTSSHEQYF.

The CDR3 spells CASSTPGRRVVGQYF. The CDR3 DNA reads TGTGCCAGCAGTACACCGGGACGCCGGGTGGTAGGGCAGTACTTC. The chain couples TRBV28 to TRBJ2-7; D is perhaps TRBD1 or TRBD2 (5 bases each). V gave up 5 bases and J gave up 9 bases, with 23 bases separating them. The V gene's germline CDR1 is MDHEN and CDR2 SYDVKM. This CDR3 comprises 15 residues.

This clonotype was picked up a small number of times. The genes are TRBV18 and TRBJ2-2, with no clear D. Germline V CDR1 and CDR2: KGHSH, LQKENI. The CDR3 consists of 16 residues. The V and J ends lost 6 bases and 4 bases respectively, with 18 bases between them. The CDR3 DNA follows: TGTGCCAGCTCCCCGAGAACTACGGTCGGCACCGGGGAGCTGTTTTTT. Amino acid sequence: CASSPRTTVGTGELFF.

The chain links TRBV11-2 to TRBJ1-1, with a weak D call TRBD1 (6 bases). The V end was cut by 1 base, the J end by 2 bases, with 14 bases between. The CDR3 is 16 amino acids. Germline V CDR1 and CDR2: SGHAT, FQNNGV. CDR3 protein: CASSLGLGTINTEAFF. The DNA of the CDR3 is TGTGCCAGCAGCTTAGGGCTCGGGACAATTAACACTGAAGCTTTCTTT.

The sample holds a few counts of this clonotype. This chain joins TRBV20-1 and TRBJ1-2, with 8 bases identical to TRBD1. J gave up 7 bases and V 3 bases, and 7 bases lay outside the gene matches. The CDR3 loop spans 13 amino acids. The germline gives CDR1 DFQATT, CDR2 SNEGSKA (reference sequence). In DNA, the CDR3 is TGCAGTGCTAGGTATCAGGGGGCGCGTGGCTACACCTTC. Translated, it gives CSARYQGARGYTF.

V is TRBV27 and J is TRBJ2-1; TRBD2 matches 8 bases. V trimming: 6 bases; J trimming: 4 bases; junction bases outside the gene matches: 8. The CDR3 extends over 15 amino acids. Germline CDR1 is MNHEY and CDR2 is SMNVEV (reference sequence). The CDR3 DNA sequence: TGTGCCAGCAGCAAAACTAGCGGAGTTTACAATGAGCAGTTCTTC. This codes for CASSKTSGVYNEQFF.

This clonotype was seen only a few times. V and J are TRBV7-2 and TRBJ1-4; D is perhaps TRBD1 (5 bases). Germline values: CDR1 SGHTA, CDR2 FQGNSA. The length of the CDR3 is 15 residues. Trimming removed 1 base from V and 3 bases from J, with 9 bases in between. DNA for the CDR3: TGTGCCAGCAGCTTAGGGAACAGGCCTAATGAAAAACTGTTTTTT. Its protein product is CASSLGNRPNEKLFF. Full variable domain (remainder filled in from reference TRBV7-2 and TRBJ1-4): GAGVSQSPSNKVTEKGKDVELRCDPISGHTALYWYRQSLGQGLEFLIYFQGNSAPDKSGLPSDRFSAERTGGSVSTLTIQRTQQEDSAVYLCASSLGNRPNEKLFFGSGTQLSVL.

The gene calls are TRBV12-3 or TRBV12-4 and TRBJ2-3; D call uncertain. Trimming left V 6 bases short and J 0 bases short, with 16 bases between. This CDR3 has 16 residues. CDR3 protein: CASSPDWTASTDTQYF. CDR3 nucleotide sequence: TGTGCCAGCAGCCCTGACTGGACGGCTAGCACAGATACGCAGTATTTT.

Concerning this clonotype: Being one base from a much bigger clone, this may be a read error. The V gene is TRBV20-1, the J gene TRBJ2-4, with 10 bases identical to TRBD1. The J call could be wrong; TRBJ2-7 is a better fit for the DNA end. CDR1 and CDR2 from the germline V gene are DFQATT and SNEGSKA (reference sequence). CDR3 length: 13 residues. CDR3 in DNA: TGCAGTGCACCGGGACAGGGGACCCTCGAGCAGTACTTC. As protein: CSAPGQGTLEQYF.